This T cell receptor beta chain was captured in a study of cytomegalovirus exposure and HLA in healthy donors (dated by TCRdb to 2015 to 2018). Study-wide context: In an earlier analysis of roughly 500 of the donors, about 270 Gb of sequence data and 100 million or so unique TCR beta sequences from 180 million or so T cells were reported. Every discovery cohort repertoire had been produced on one sequencing platform. On average, roughly 240,000 unique TCR beta nucleotide sequences were sequenced per donor among several hundred genotyped donors of the cohort, with roughly 18% of those sequences being non-productive. The genetic ancestry cluster associated with self-reported Caucasian donors included 70% to 85% of the 398 genotyped donors. Donor age, sex, ethnicity and CMV serostatus were collected together with the repertoire data. Rather than drawing on any new phenotypic data, the later analysis identified candidate immune exposures from TCR beta sequences and the way those sequences occurred across donors. Genome-wide SNP genotypes for about 55% of the 666 donors were used in a later genetic analysis, which treated that subset as a discovery cohort. An early release that covered more than 550 HLA-typed donors contained approximately 300 gigabases of sequencing data and some 87 million unique TCR sequences. About 5 DR-DQ haplotypes were handled as single units for association and clustering, since linkage in the cohort was strong. In addition to the first cohort of 666 subjects, a separate validation cohort of over 90 different subjects was used. The number of donors typed differed by locus, with about 629-640 for A, B, C, DRB1 and DQB1, around 560 for DQA1, 600 to 610 for DPA1, and approximately 470 for DPB1. Class I and class II HLA loci were covered by the typing at four-digit resolution. An earlier analysis of around 540 of the donors applied high-throughput TCR beta sequencing to assess whether each TCR beta V gene segment acted as functional or pseudogenic. The T cell repertoires of 700 or so subjects were profiled by immunosequencing and related to cytomegalovirus serostatus. A later analysis re-examined previously published TCR beta repertoires from about 700 donors and added high-resolution HLA genotyping to investigate patterns of TCR occurrence. The study aimed to test whether signatures of past pathogen exposure could be identified by cataloging public T cell receptors. High-throughput TCR immunosequencing, statistical association of individual TCRs with disease status, and machine learning were combined to predict cytomegalovirus infection status.

What the study reported, not specific to this receptor: The 87-base-pair reads could not distinguish some IMGT-functional V segments, including TRBV6-2 and TRBV6-3, so those segments were excluded. The authors suggested that the approach could potentially be extended to other disease states and immunological phenotypes. Broadly in line with IMGT annotations, most TCR beta V segments showed up in productive rearrangements about 87% or about 30% of the time in an earlier analysis of several hundred of the donors. For the cohort, immune exposure information was limited to CMV serostatus. In this cohort, only TCR beta chains were sequenced, and detectable features were limited by the absence of alpha or paired-chain data. A further reported finding was that TCR beta sequences accurately predicted the HLA-A and HLA-B alleles for most subjects in the first cohort. In a later genetic analysis, fewer N-insertions in productive TCRs were reported among donors in an Asian-associated ancestry cluster than the roughly 700-donor mean. In a later analysis, TCR association rates were found to vary across HLA loci, with the most associated TCRs seen for DRB1 alleles and the fewest for HLA-C alleles. V-gene and J-gene trimming of TCR beta chains was associated with a missense DCLRE1C variant in a later genetic analysis, and the association was replicated in an independent cohort. A later analysis found that HLA-associated TCR beta chains were more clonally expanded and had lower generation probabilities than equally common non-associated chains. In vitro tests confirmed that a few of the cytomegalovirus-associated TCR beta chains recognize cytomegalovirus antigens. The sequencing pipeline was judged likely to have produced a cluster of highly shared sequence variants as a technical artifact. Most TCR sequences were seen in very few donors, while some public TCRs were found in many individuals. In a later analysis, most CMV-associated TCR beta chains were found to appear HLA-restricted, with HLA associations seemingly driven largely by CMV exposure. The study gave a list of over 150 TCR beta chains associated with cytomegalovirus. Strong co-occurrence of HLA alleles, especially DR and DQ, made assigning TCR associations to individual alleles difficult. Because some donors lacked HLA typing at each locus, the association tests relied only on the typed subset. In a later analysis, several top co-occurrence clusters were reported to appear linked to parvovirus B19, influenza, CMV and Epstein-Barr virus. Correlated functional status among segregating V segments might reflect linkage disequilibrium, but an unknown experimental factor could not be ruled out. The classifier was reported to diagnose cytomegalovirus status with high specificity and sensitivity in both the original cohort and the validation cohort. Sequencing depth was assumed to be roughly uniform across donors in the presence/absence analyses, though that assumption may not hold. Because counts were too low, under 20 rarely observed V segments, including chromosome 9 orphons, were left out of the earlier analysis of a few hundred of the donors. At a false discovery rate of 0.05, a later analysis linked some 17,000 TCR beta sequences to specific HLA alleles.

The cohort comprised around 700 healthy bone marrow donors. At the time of sampling, every cohort member was nominally healthy, though immune exposures that went unrecorded were likely present. The donor tested CMV seronegative and was one of the 352 seronegative cohort members. A peripheral blood sample was collected from each donor, and TCR beta sequencing was performed on peripheral blood mononuclear cells. The Qiagen DNeasy Blood Extraction Kit was used to extract genomic DNA from the blood cell samples. The library relied on the immunoSEQ multiplex PCR assay. A mixture of 60 forward primers for TCR Vbeta segments and 13 reverse primers for TCR Jbeta segments was used in the multiplex PCR. Amplification of the CDR3 region of rearranged TCR beta genes was performed with a multiplex PCR assay on genomic DNA. Amplified TCR beta libraries were sequenced as 87-base-pair reads on the Illumina HiSeq System. On the study's bioinformatics: A later analysis tallied 75 million to 95 million unique TCR beta chains across the 666 repertoires, and around 9.9 million of those chains were shared by two or more donors. A nearest-neighbor algorithm error-corrected the raw reads and collapsed the reads into unique sequences, merging closely related sequences to remove PCR and sequencing errors. V, D and J gene segments were assigned by aligning CDR3 sequences to IMGT reference sequences. For a sequence to be retained, a match of at least six nucleotides was required to both a V gene segment and a J gene segment. A rearrangement was called productive if the CDR3 had no stop codons and remained in frame with V and J, and every other rearrangement was called non-productive. CDR3 was defined by IMGT convention, running from the second conserved V-encoded cysteine to the conserved J-encoded phenylalanine. Sequences without an unambiguous match to a single V gene segment were excluded from the earlier analysis of about 630 of the donors. An earlier analysis of roughly 590 of the donors called V segments functional above 56.7% productive rearrangements and segregating when the between-donor standard deviation exceeded 5%. A statistical classification framework was built for diagnosing cytomegalovirus status from the catalog of TCR beta chain sequences. V and J gene assignment, in a later analysis, came from comparing TCR nucleotide sequences with IMGT/GENE-DB human TR gene sequences. A later analysis assigned CDR3 sequences and most-parsimonious VDJ recombination scenarios with the TCRdist pipeline. In a later analysis, every TCR beta chain was defined by the combination of its CDR3 amino acid sequence and its V-gene family, and reads without a unique V-gene family were dropped. In a later analysis, fewer than 650 highly shared, low-generation-probability nucleotide sequences were removed to address suspected cross-contamination and a sequencing artifact. For each public chain, a later analysis derived a clonal expansion index from normalized ranks of inferred template counts within each repertoire. In a later analysis, generation probabilities were computed with a VDJ recombination model fitted to out-of-frame rearrangements, and the resulting probabilities were checked against IGoR. Hypergeometric tests were used in a later analysis to score TCR-TCR, TCR-HLA and TCR-CMV co-occurrence, with a repertoire-size bias correction applied to the TCR pairs. In a later analysis, false discovery rates were estimated by permuting HLA or CMV assignments 20 times. A later analysis grouped co-occurring TCRs with DBSCAN, adding TCRdist sequence similarity when clustering within HLA-allele-positive subsets. Repertoires with fewer than 30,000 or more than 120,000 public chains were left out of co-occurrence clustering, as were a handful of repertoires with anomalous nucleotide sharing. Sourced from immuneACCESS, this table was stored by TCRdb with only in-frame sequences that have V and J called. A share of the clones is absent; for the studies checked, an unresolved V gene accounts for under half, and the remainder has no known explanation. The D gene and trimming were derived from the DNA, and the V and J assignments and clone size from that table. For this sample the table gives tens of thousands of clones, of which roughly four fifths were detected only once. 1.9% of the sample belongs to the ten largest clones.

Comment on this clone: This receptor's antigen is unknown. The sample holds no much larger clone one base away, and base qualities are not on file.

The CDR1 and CDR2 encoded by the germline V gene are MNHEY and SVGAGI. The CDR3 contains 12 residues, cysteine and phenylalanine counted. The DNA shown is the 36-base CDR3, in frame from base 1. V and J lose 2 bases and 7 bases, and a span of 6 bases separates them. The source of this sequence is a man in his late teens or twenties in good health and CMV-seronegative. Sequencing was done on a sample of PBMCs. The chain was built from TRBV6-5 and TRBJ1-5, with no confident D gene call. The CDR3 protein: CASSYGQQPQHF. The nucleotide sequence reads as follows: TGTGCCAGCAGTTACGGGCAACAGCCCCAGCATTTT.